Below, 12 T cell receptor beta chains from the same sample are listed, as sequenced in a study of T cells in Graves' hyperthyroidism and ophthalmopathy (dated by TCRdb to 2018 to 2020). The library was built by means of multiplex PCR. The data were produced on an Illumina HiSeq 2000. TCR beta CDR3 regions were amplified from RNA transcripts. A first-round RT-PCR of the TCR CDR3 used the HTBI primer set with the Qiagen OneStep RT-PCR kit. In-frame beta chains were kept once TCRdb had trimmed the public reads at Q25 with fastp and called clones with MiXCR. Entries that share a CDR3 protein sequence are merged under the most common genes and DNA. Across this sample there are hundreds of thousands of distinct CDR3 sequences, with around 15% seen only once. The ten largest clonotypes hold less than 4.5% of the sample. The material sequenced was blood. The origin of the receptors is a woman younger than 45 with Graves' hyperthyroidism.

This clonotype has just a few counts. The J gene is TRBJ2-1, the V gene TRBV18; possibly TRBD2 for D (6 bases). Germline V CDR1 and CDR2: KGHSH, LQKENI. The V gene lost 3 bases and the J gene lost 0 bases, with 15 bases spanning the gap. There are 17 residues in the CDR3. CDR3 region: CASSPNPRDSSYNEQFF. As DNA, the CDR3 is TGTGCCAGCTCACCGAACCCCCGGGACTCCTCCTACAATGAGCAGTTCTTC. The full variable domain, its missing parts supplied by reference TRBV18 and TRBJ2-1, is NAGVMQNPRHLVRRRGQEARLRCSPMKGHSHVYWYRQLPEEGLKFMVYLQKENIIDESGMPKERFSAEFPKEGPSILRIQQVVRGDSAAYFCASSPNPRDSSYNEQFFGPGTRLTVL.

The chain uses TRBV10-1 and TRBJ1-4; 7 bases map to TRBD1. Unmatched junction bases numbered 6, after V lost 3 bases and J lost 5 bases. The germline CDR1 and CDR2 sequences are WNHNN and SYGVQD (reference sequence). The CDR3 is 15 amino acids. CDR3 sequence reads: CASSEGGRPNEKLFF. DNA of the CDR3: TGCGCCAGCAGTGAAGGGGGCAGGCCGAATGAAAAACTGTTTTTT.

This clonotype has at least ten counts. V gene TRBV29-1 combines with J gene TRBJ1-2, with a possible D match to TRBD1 (6 bases). V shed 6 bases and J shed 8 bases, with 16 bases lying between them. Germline CDR1 and CDR2: SQVTM and ANQGSEA. The CDR3 consists of 12 residues. The CDR3 region is CSVTGTPTGYTF. The CDR3 DNA reads as TGCAGCGTGACCGGGACACCAACAGGCTACACCTTC.

With regard to this clonotype: This likely comes from a read error, as the CDR3 has no conserved phenylalanine or tryptophan at its end. The chain uses TRBV6-2 or TRBV6-3 and TRBJ2-3; the D call may be TRBD1 or TRBD2 (5 bases each). The CDR3 runs 14 residues. Trimming left V 4 bases short and J 3 bases short, with 11 bases between. Germline CDR1 MNHEY, CDR2 SVGEGT. CDR3 loop: CASSLPGLTDTQYL. CDR3 nucleotides: TGTGCCAGCAGTTTACCGGGGCTGACAGATACGCAGTATCTT.

This clonotype was recorded at least ten times. The chain uses TRBV14 and TRBJ2-1; TRBD1 or TRBD2 may be the D gene (5 bases each). The CDR3 covers 16 residues. With 6 bases removed from V and 7 bases from J, the gap between germline ends came to 22 bases. Germline V gene sequence: CDR1 SGHDN, CDR2 FVKESK. The CDR3 loop is CASSPGKLGVENEQFF. DNA of the CDR3: TGTGCCAGCAGTCCAGGGAAACTAGGAGTCGAAAATGAGCAGTTCTTC.

This clonotype showed up many times. The V call is TRBV29-1, the J call TRBJ1-1, with unresolved D. The CDR3 is made up of 12 amino acids. The germline V gene has CDR1 SQVTM and CDR2 ANQGSEA. Trimming cost V 6 bases and J 4 bases, with 12 bases left between them. In nucleotides, the CDR3 is TGCAGCGTGGTCCGGGGATCCACTGAAGCTTTCTTT. Translated, it gives CSVVRGSTEAFF.

The rearrangement joins TRBV9 to TRBJ2-1; 12 nucleotides line up with TRBD2. The CDR3 is 14 amino acids. V lost 2 bases to trimming and J lost 14 bases; unmatched junction nucleotides: 8. Looked up from germline, CDR1 is SGDLS and CDR2 is YYNGEE. The CDR3 region is CASSVTPTSGRKFF. CDR3 coding DNA: TGTGCCAGCAGCGTCACTCCCACTAGCGGGAGGAAGTTCTTC.

This rearrangement joins TRBV25-1 to TRBJ2-1; D unclear. The germline V and J ends were trimmed by 5 bases and 11 bases, with 16 bases remaining between them. Germline V gene sequence: CDR1 MGHDK, CDR2 SYGVNS. This CDR3 spans 13 amino acids. CDR3 protein: CASSRSPGSKQFF. The CDR3 coding sequence is TGTGCCAGCAGTCGCTCCCCGGGTTCGAAGCAGTTCTTC.

This chain uses TRBV28 with TRBJ1-4, with no clear D. Germline-derived CDR1 and CDR2 are MDHEN and SYDVKM. The CDR3 has 12 amino acids. Trimming stripped 6 bases from V and 8 bases from J, with 10 bases between. DNA for the CDR3: TGTGCCAGCAGGTCCGACGGCGAAAAACTGTTTTTT. This translates into CASRSDGEKLFF.

The chain has TRBV28 and TRBJ2-7; the D is unclear. V lost 8 bases and J 2 bases, leaving 13 bases between the germline ends. The CDR3 consists of 13 residues. CDR1 and CDR2 from the germline V gene are MDHEN and SYDVKM. CDR3 bases: TGTGCCAGCCGTGAAGGGTTCGCCTACGAGCAGTACTTC. Translated, it gives CASREGFAYEQYF.

This clonotype appeared many times. This chain uses TRBV7-2 with TRBJ2-1; D not certain. V shed 8 bases and J shed 5 bases, with 16 bases lying between them. CDR3 length: 14 amino acids. Germline V gives CDR1 SGHTA, CDR2 FQGNSA. CDR3: CASLLGLGNNEQFF. CDR3 in DNA: TGTGCCAGCCTGTTGGGGTTGGGTAACAATGAGCAGTTCTTC.

This clonotype was seen repeatedly, ten times or more. The chain couples TRBV5-1 to TRBJ2-3, with 10 bases matching TRBD2. This CDR3 has 16 residues. The germline V gene has CDR1 SGHRS and CDR2 YFSETQ. The V and J ends lost 1 base and 3 bases, in that order; junction bases with no gene match: 5. For the CDR3, the DNA is TGCGCCAGCAGCTTGCCGGGACTAGCGAGGACAGATACGCAGTATTTT. Protein sequence: CASSLPGLARTDTQYF.